Presented here are 6 T cell receptor beta chains from one specimen sequenced in a study of response to subunit inactivated influenza vaccine. TCRdb itself ran the RT-PCR reads through MiXCR, one entry per CDR3 protein. This table has about 520,000 distinct CDR3 sequences, approximately 9.9% appearing once. The sequencing used PBMCs from blood, collected about 40 days after vaccination. The receptors were sampled from a man aged 50 to 60 who received an inactivated influenza vaccine.

This clonotype occurred a few times. V usage is TRBV5-1 and J usage is TRBJ1-6; D is uncertain. V was shortened by 4 bases and J by 5 bases, with 13 bases between the two germline ends. Per germline, CDR1 SGHRS and CDR2 YFSETQ. The CDR3 is 15 amino acids. The CDR3 sequence: CASSLGAGDNSPLHF. The CDR3 nucleotides are TGCGCCAGCAGCCTCGGAGCCGGGGATAATTCACCCCTCCACTTT.

The chain employs TRBV3-1 and TRBJ2-4, with D tentatively TRBD1 (5 bases). V dropped 2 bases and J dropped 2 bases, with 7 bases sitting between them. The CDR3 consists of 14 residues. The germline CDR1 and CDR2 sequences are LGHDT and YNNKEL (reference sequence). CDR3: CASSQRQTKNIQYF. The CDR3 nucleotides are TGTGCCAGCAGCCAACGACAGACCAAAAACATTCAGTACTTC.

V usage is TRBV7-9 and J usage is TRBJ2-3, with 7 bases that match TRBD2. Germline V gene sequence: CDR1 SEHNR, CDR2 FQNEAQ (reference sequence). The CDR3 extends over 16 amino acids. Trimming took 5 bases from V and 2 from J; bases not matched to a gene: 10. The CDR3 here is CASSETPSGITDTQYF. In DNA, the CDR3 is TGTGCCAGCAGCGAAACTCCTAGCGGAATCACAGATACGCAGTATTTT.

In its sample, this clonotype was seen a few times. This rearrangement joins TRBV7-6 to TRBJ2-5; TRBD1 agrees at 11 bases. J was trimmed by 5 bases and V by 5 bases; bases with no gene match: 7. Germline assignment: CDR1 SGHVS and CDR2 FNYEAQ. This CDR3 spans 15 amino acids. The CDR3 is CASSRTGGEAETQYF. CDR3 in DNA: TGTGCCAGCAGCCGGACAGGGGGCGAAGCGGAGACCCAGTACTTC.

This chain links TRBV6-2 or TRBV6-3 with TRBJ2-7; D perhaps matches TRBD2 (5 bases). Germline-derived CDR1 and CDR2 are MNHEY and SVGEGT. CDR3 length: 14 amino acids. Trimming pared 7 bases from V and 2 bases from J, leaving 15 bases between. CDR3 sequence: CASTPDTGAYEQYF. Here the CDR3 DNA reads TGTGCCAGCACCCCCGACACCGGGGCCTACGAGCAGTACTTC.

The sample holds a few counts of this clonotype. This chain joins TRBV20-1 and TRBJ2-1, with 8 positions matching TRBD2. V lost 1 base, J lost 9 bases, and 17 bases stayed unmatched. The CDR3 has 17 amino acids. Germline lookup yields CDR1 DFQATT and CDR2 SNEGSKA (reference sequence). CDR3 residues: CSARGRPRGRGAIEQFF. The CDR3 bases are TGCAGTGCTAGAGGGAGACCCCGGGGGCGGGGGGCCATTGAGCAGTTCTTC.